The 21 T cell receptor beta chains presented below share a single source sample, sequenced in a study of CD8 T cells in ankylosing spondylitis. MiXCR was run by TCRdb on the 5' RACE reads, yielding one entry per CDR3 protein. This sample yields 340,000 or so distinct CDR3 sequences, of which 14% to 15% are seen a single time; about 1% belongs to the top ten. The source material was blood, either unsorted or a sorted T cell fraction (not recorded which). The receptor source for this set is a male donor with ankylosing spondylitis or in good health (not recorded which).

This clonotype was seen only a few times. The V gene is TRBV12-3 or TRBV12-4, the J gene TRBJ1-1, with D perhaps TRBD1 (6 bases). V was clipped by 1 base and J by 4 bases, with 13 bases between them. CDR3 length equals 15 residues. CDR3 coding DNA: TGTGCCAGCAGTTTAGGGGCAGGGGCAGCCACTGAAGCTTTCTTT. Translated, it gives CASSLGAGAATEAFF.

The chain joins TRBV24-1 to TRBJ2-7, with 7 bases fitting TRBD1. The V gene's germline CDR1 is KGHDR and CDR2 SFDVKD. The junction had 3 bases not matched to a gene; V was cut back by 1 base and J by 4 bases. The CDR3 has 14 amino acids. This CDR3 is CATSDLGTDYEQYF. CDR3 sequence (DNA): TGTGCCACCAGTGATTTAGGGACAGATTACGAGCAGTACTTC.

This clonotype was observed a few times. The chain employs TRBV6-2 or TRBV6-3 and TRBJ2-1, with TRBD2 identical over 9 bases. The CDR3 loop spans 17 amino acids. Germline CDR1 and CDR2: MNHEY and SVGEGT. The J segment lost 8 bases and the V segment lost 6 bases, leaving 17 bases of the junction unmatched. DNA of the CDR3: TGTGCCAGCAGCTGGGGAGGCGGGGGGGCCGGTTTTCATGAGCAGTTCTTC. Translating gives CASSWGGGGAGFHEQFF.

The chain combines TRBV6-1 with TRBJ2-1; TRBD2 aligns across 12 bases. The CDR3 has 14 amino acids. Trimming at V came to 5 bases and at J to 9 bases, leaving 5 bases not matched to a gene. The germline V gene encodes CDR1 MNHNS and CDR2 SASEGT. The CDR3 reads CASSRASGGGEQFF. CDR3 nucleotides: TGTGCCAGCAGTAGGGCTAGCGGGGGGGGTGAGCAGTTCTTC.

This clonotype was found a few times. The rearrangement links TRBV9 to TRBJ1-2; 9 nucleotides match TRBD1. Per the germline V gene, CDR1 is SGDLS and CDR2 is YYNGEE. The CDR3 runs to 14 residues. V lost 0 bases to trimming and J lost 8 bases; unmatched junction nucleotides: 5. In DNA, the CDR3 is TGTGCCAGCAGCGTAGATTGGACAGGGGAAGGCTACACCTTC. It translates to CASSVDWTGEGYTF.

This clonotype was detected a few times. The rearrangement joins TRBV7-2 to TRBJ2-7, with TRBD1 as a possible D gene (8 bases). Trimming cost V 8 bases and J 9 bases, with 20 bases left between them. The CDR3 is 13 amino acids. Germline V lookup: CDR1 SGHTA, CDR2 FQGNSA. CDR3 residues: CASGAGTTGGQYF. The CDR3 coding sequence is TGTGCCAGCGGGGCCGGGACTACAGGGGGGCAGTACTTC.

The chain links TRBV12-3 or TRBV12-4 to TRBJ2-7; 7 bases line up with TRBD1. The junction had 9 bases not matched to a gene; V was cut back by 6 bases and J by 4 bases. The CDR3 length is 14 residues. CDR3 DNA: TGTGCCAGCAGGCCGGGACAGAACGTGTACGAGCAGTACTTC. Translation: CASRPGQNVYEQYF.

The V and J genes are TRBV6-5 and TRBJ2-7; D may be TRBD2 (5 bases). The CDR3 has 17 residues. V was shortened by 0 bases and J by 1 base, with 16 bases between the two germline ends. Germline CDR1 MNHEY, CDR2 SVGAGI. CDR3 bases: TGTGCCAGCAGTTACTCGAACAAGGGAGTTGGGTCCTACGAGCAGTACTTC. This encodes CASSYSNKGVGSYEQYF.

This rearrangement joins TRBV4-2 to TRBJ2-1; TRBD2 might be the D (5 bases). The germline V gene encodes CDR1 LGHNA and CDR2 YNFKEQ. The V end lost 0 bases, the J end lost 10 bases, and 19 bases lay between the germline ends. The CDR3 is made up of 16 amino acids. This chain's CDR3 is CASSQETGNTIGEQFF. CDR3 coding DNA: TGTGCCAGCAGCCAAGAGACGGGGAACACCATTGGGGAGCAGTTCTTC.

This clonotype turned up a few times. The V gene is TRBV19, the J gene TRBJ1-2; unclear D gene. V was cut by 8 bases and J by 4 bases, with 14 bases left in between. Germline V gene data show CDR1 as LNHDA and CDR2 as SQIVND (reference sequence). The CDR3 runs to 13 residues. In DNA, the CDR3 is TGTGCCAGTTCAAGAGACGGGTTCTATGGCTACACCTTC. Protein: CASSRDGFYGYTF.

The chain links TRBV12-3 or TRBV12-4 to TRBJ2-4, with D uncertain. Trimming shortened V by 7 bases and J by 1 base, and 17 bases separated the two germline ends. CDR3 length: 16 residues. The CDR3 is CASTQRFMGAKNIQYF. The CDR3 DNA reads TGTGCCAGCACCCAGAGATTTATGGGGGCCAAAAACATTCAGTACTTC.

The rearrangement uses TRBV10-1 and TRBJ2-4; TRBD1 is a possible D gene (5 bases). CDR3 length: 17 residues. Deletions cut 2 bases from V and 4 bases from J, with 18 bases between. CDR1 and CDR2 from the germline V gene are WNHNN and SYGVQD (reference sequence). The CDR3 loop is CASSEAVFGASKNIQYF. CDR3 DNA: TGCGCCAGCAGTGAGGCTGTGTTTGGGGCGTCTAAAAACATTCAGTACTTC.

This clonotype appeared many times. This chain connects TRBV5-1 to TRBJ1-2; D ambiguous. This CDR3 region has 15 residues. Germline V gene data show CDR1 as SGHRS and CDR2 as YFSETQ. Trimming cost V 0 bases and J 2 bases, with 11 bases left between them. The CDR3 sequence is CASSLAKGPNYGYTF. As DNA, the CDR3 is TGCGCCAGCAGCTTGGCGAAGGGCCCGAACTATGGCTACACCTTC.

Only a few counts were recorded for this clonotype. J is TRBJ1-1 and V is TRBV14; D might be TRBD1 (5 bases). This CDR3 is 14 amino acids long. V was pared by 4 bases and J by 6 bases, with 15 bases between. Germline V lookup: CDR1 SGHDN, CDR2 FVKESK. CDR3 protein: CASSPGRGWPEAFF. The CDR3 region has the DNA TGTGCCAGCAGCCCCGGGAGGGGATGGCCTGAAGCTTTCTTT.

The rearrangement uses TRBV5-1 and TRBJ2-1; 8 nucleotides line up with TRBD2. The CDR3 is 16 residues long. Germline V gene data show CDR1 as SGHRS and CDR2 as YFSETQ. Unmatched junction bases numbered 3, after V lost 1 base and J lost 0 bases. The CDR3 protein is CASSLPGTSSYNEQFF. In DNA, the CDR3 is TGCGCCAGCAGCTTGCCCGGGACTAGCTCCTACAATGAGCAGTTCTTC.

This clonotype was picked up a small number of times. This chain links TRBV29-1 with TRBJ2-7; TRBD1 agrees at 8 bases. After removal of 5 bases from V and 1 base from J, the junction contained 4 bases not matched to a gene. CDR3 size: 13 residues. The germline CDR1 and CDR2 sequences are SQVTM and ANQGSEA. CDR3 nucleotide sequence: TGCAGCGTTCATAGACAGGGGTCCTACGAGCAGTACTTC. This encodes CSVHRQGSYEQYF.

The chain combines TRBV5-1 with TRBJ2-3; no firm D call. V was shortened by 0 bases and J by 0 bases, with 8 bases between the two germline ends. CDR3 size: 15 residues. The germline V gene has CDR1 SGHRS and CDR2 YFSETQ. The CDR3 protein is CASSLAGYSTDTQYF. CDR3 nucleotides: TGCGCCAGCAGCTTGGCCGGGTATAGCACAGATACGCAGTATTTT.

A few counts support this clonotype. The chain combines TRBV7-2 with TRBJ1-4, with D unclear. The germline V gene has CDR1 SGHTA and CDR2 FQGNSA. The V end was cut by 2 bases, the J end by 8 bases, with 9 bases between. The CDR3 loop spans 13 amino acids. The CDR3 loop is CASSLPSIEKLFF. Written as DNA, the CDR3 is TGTGCCAGCAGCTTACCCTCCATCGAAAAACTGTTTTTT. Supplemented by reference TRBV7-2 and TRBJ1-4, the full variable domain reads GAGVSQSPSNKVTEKGKDVELRCDPISGHTALYWYRQSLGQGLEFLIYFQGNSAPDKSGLPSDRFSAERTGGSVSTLTIQRTQQEDSAVYLCASSLPSIEKLFFGSGTQLSVL.

This CDR3 is CASSLALYSPLHF. The CDR3 DNA is TGCGCCAGCAGCTTGGCTTTATATTCACCCCTCCACTTT. The chain recombines TRBV5-1 with TRBJ1-6; D uncertain. Germline-derived CDR1 and CDR2 are SGHRS and YFSETQ. The V end lost 0 bases, the J end lost 8 bases, and 6 bases lay between the germline ends. The CDR3 contains 13 residues.

This clonotype has just a few counts. The rearrangement uses TRBV20-1 and TRBJ1-2; tentatively, D is TRBD1 (5 bases). The CDR3 covers 12 residues. The germline CDR1 and CDR2 sequences are DFQATT and SNEGSKA (reference sequence). V dropped 6 bases and J dropped 8 bases, with 16 bases sitting between them. In DNA, the CDR3 is TGCAGTGCCCCCGAGGGGCGCAGGGGCTACACCTTC. Translation gives CSAPEGRRGYTF.

This clonotype has only a few counts. J is TRBJ2-7 and V is TRBV5-6; tentatively, D is TRBD1 (6 bases). CDR1 and CDR2 from the germline V gene are SGHDT and YYEEEE. V lost 4 bases and J lost 7, with 15 bases in between. CDR3 length equals 13 residues. This CDR3 is CASSRDTLWEQYF. The CDR3 bases are TGTGCCAGCAGCAGGGACACACTTTGGGAGCAGTACTTC. The full variable domain, rest sourced from reference TRBV5-6 and TRBJ2-7, is DAGVTQSPTHLIKTRGQQVTLRCSPKSGHDTVSWYQQALGQGPQFIFQYYEEEERQRGNFPDRFSGHQFPNYSSELNVNALLLGDSALYLCASSRDTLWEQYFGPGTRLTVT.